One sample yielded the 19 T cell receptor beta chains listed below, sequenced in a study of OX40 agonist ivuxolimab in advanced cancers. The table came from immunoSEQ multiplex PCR; TCRdb's copy has only in-frame clones and leaves some out. The sample lists some 2,900 clones; approximately 72% were seen once. Sequencing used CD4+ or CD8+ T cells sorted from blood, obtained in a trial of the OX40 agonist ivuxolimab. The receptors originated from an adult with an advanced solid tumor such as melanoma, head and neck, liver or kidney cancer.

The rearrangement joins TRBV7-9 to TRBJ1-2; 9 nucleotides line up with TRBD1. The junction had 9 bases not matched to a gene; V was cut back by 6 bases and J by 4 bases. Germline V gene lookup returns CDR1 SEHNR and CDR2 FQNEAQ (reference sequence). The CDR3 is 15 amino acids. The CDR3 region is CASSSDRGRTYGYTF. CDR3 nucleotide sequence: TGTGCCAGCAGTTCCGACAGGGGGAGAACCTATGGCTACACCTTC.

The chain recombines TRBV19 with TRBJ1-1; D is perhaps TRBD1 (5 bases). This CDR3 has 13 residues. V lost 4 bases, J lost 5 bases, and 11 bases lay in between. The V gene's germline CDR1 is LNHDA and CDR2 SQIVND (reference sequence). Written as DNA, the CDR3 is TGTGCCAGTAGTACCGCAGGGTTTACTGAAGCTTTCTTT. The encoded protein is CASSTAGFTEAFF.

The J gene is TRBJ2-5, the V gene TRBV28, with 8 bases that match TRBD1. Germline-derived CDR1 and CDR2 are MDHEN and SYDVKM. The CDR3 runs 15 residues. The V segment lost 1 base and the J segment 3 bases; nucleotides outside the gene matches: 4. CDR3 region: CASSLSRQGKETQYF. CDR3 sequence (DNA): TGTGCCAGCAGTTTATCCCGACAGGGGAAAGAGACCCAGTACTTC.

The rearrangement links TRBV29-1 to TRBJ1-2, with 7 bases aligning to TRBD1. V gave up 3 bases and J gave up 7 bases; unmatched junction bases: 8. The CDR3 is 13 residues long. The germline gives CDR1 SQVTM, CDR2 ANQGSEA. CDR3 protein: CSVESDREFGYTF. The CDR3 nucleotides are TGCAGCGTTGAGTCCGACAGGGAATTTGGCTACACCTTC.

The chain employs TRBV6-1 and TRBJ2-3; D is possibly TRBD2 (8 bases). The germline V gene encodes CDR1 MNHNS and CDR2 SASEGT. The ends were cut back, 1 base at V and 4 bases at J, with 15 bases in the middle. The CDR3 is 16 residues long. In DNA form, the CDR3 reads TGTGCCAGCAGTGAAGGAGCGGGGGACAGTCCAGATACGCAGTATTTT. Translated: CASSEGAGDSPDTQYF.

CDR3 region: CASSPQEMGGYTF. CDR3 sequence (DNA): TGTGCCAGCAGTCCCCAGGAGATGGGGGGCTACACCTTC. The gene calls are TRBV6-1 and TRBJ1-2; D remains ambiguous. The V and J ends lost 5 bases and 8 bases respectively, with 15 bases between them. This CDR3 comprises 13 residues. CDR1 and CDR2 from the germline V gene are MNHNS and SASEGT.

Here the CDR3 reads CASSHGLGVIAGAEAFF. In DNA, the CDR3 is TGCGCCAGCAGCCATGGGTTGGGGGTTATTGCGGGAGCTGAAGCTTTCTTT. The chain uses TRBV4-3 and TRBJ1-1; D may be TRBD1 (5 bases). The CDR3 length is 17 residues. The germline gives CDR1 LGHNA, CDR2 YSLEER. V lost 3 bases and J 6 bases, leaving 23 bases between the germline ends.

This clone was observed a handful of times. The chain recombines TRBV9 with TRBJ2-2; D might be TRBD1 (5 bases). Germline V gene lookup returns CDR1 SGDLS and CDR2 YYNGEE. CDR3 length: 17 amino acids. The ends were cut back, 4 bases at V and 0 bases at J, with 16 bases in the middle. The CDR3 sequence: CASSISSTDANTGELFF. The DNA for the CDR3 is TGTGCCAGCAGCATTTCCTCGACAGACGCGAACACCGGGGAGCTGTTTTTT.

This chain joins TRBV2 and TRBJ2-1, with D unclear. In germline, CDR1 is SNHLY, CDR2 FYNNEI. There are 15 residues in the CDR3. V was cut by 1 base and J by 4 bases, with 11 bases left in between. The CDR3 is CASSEGQATYNEQFF. As DNA, the CDR3 is TGTGCCAGCAGTGAAGGTCAGGCGACATACAATGAGCAGTTCTTC.

The rearrangement joins TRBV6-5 to TRBJ1-2; a weak D match, TRBD1 (5 bases). Trimming removed 0 bases at V and 5 bases at J, with 13 bases between. Germline V gene data show CDR1 as MNHEY and CDR2 as SVGAGI. The CDR3 sequence is 15 residues long. The CDR3 loop is CASSYSRGVGYGYTF. CDR3 sequence (DNA): TGTGCCAGCAGTTACTCGAGGGGAGTGGGATATGGCTACACCTTC.

This chain connects TRBV29-1 to TRBJ2-7; either TRBD1 or TRBD2 may fit D (5 bases each). Germline V gives CDR1 SQVTM, CDR2 ANQGSEA. The CDR3 is 14 residues long. V was cut by 6 bases and J by 6 bases, with 21 bases left in between. The CDR3 sequence: CSVGEGRFLAEQYF. For the CDR3, the DNA is TGCAGCGTGGGGGAAGGACGGTTCCTGGCCGAGCAGTACTTC.

The genes are TRBV7-4 and TRBJ1-5; TRBD1 aligns across 9 bases. V lost 5 bases and J lost 6; bases outside the gene matches: 5. CDR1 SGHVT and CDR2 SQSDAQ come from the germline V gene. The CDR3 consists of 14 residues. CDR3 sequence (DNA): TGTGCCAGCAGCCCCGGGACAGGGATTCAGCCCCAGCATTTT. Residues: CASSPGTGIQPQHF.

J is TRBJ2-1 and V is TRBV4-2; a weak D match, TRBD2 (6 bases). This CDR3 is built from 16 residues. V lost 1 base and J 4 bases, leaving 14 bases between the germline ends. The germline CDR1 and CDR2 sequences are LGHNA and YNFKEQ. CDR3 sequence: CASSQAGRGDYNEQFF. CDR3 sequence (DNA): TGTGCCAGCAGCCAAGCCGGGCGGGGAGATTACAATGAGCAGTTCTTC.

The rearrangement uses TRBV6-1 and TRBJ2-7; D remains unclear. Germline-derived CDR1 and CDR2 are MNHNS and SASEGT. CDR3 length: 13 amino acids. V was shortened by 10 bases and J by 1 base, with 14 bases between the two germline ends. CDR3 coding DNA: TGTGCCATCCTTCTCGGAAATTCCTACGAGCAGTACTTC. It is translated as CAILLGNSYEQYF.

The genes are TRBV28 and TRBJ2-2; either TRBD1 or TRBD2 may fit D (5 bases each). Germline-derived CDR1 and CDR2 are MDHEN and SYDVKM. The ends were cut back, 5 bases at V and 10 bases at J, with 17 bases in the middle. The CDR3 is 14 residues long. The CDR3 is CASSPSRDVAELFF. The CDR3 bases are TGTGCCAGCAGTCCGTCCCGGGACGTCGCGGAGCTGTTTTTT.

This clone was observed a few times. The sample carries other DNA sequences with the same CDR3. This chain joins TRBV5-1 and TRBJ2-7, with TRBD2 identical over 9 bases. The CDR3 length is 17 residues. V dropped 1 base and J dropped 0; count of bases not matched to a gene: 8. Germline V gene sequence: CDR1 SGHRS, CDR2 YFSETQ. The CDR3 DNA follows: TGCGCCAGCAGCTTGTTCATCGAGCGGGGGGACTCCTACGAGCAGTACTTC. The encoded protein is CASSLFIERGDSYEQYF.

The chain carries TRBV19 and TRBJ2-1; the D gene is possibly TRBD2 (5 bases). Trimming pared 5 bases from V and 4 bases from J, leaving 15 bases between. CDR1 and CDR2 (germline): LNHDA, SQIVND (reference sequence). There are 15 residues in the CDR3. The CDR3 DNA reads as TGTGCCAGTAGTCTTTTATCACTAGGGTACAATGAGCAGTTCTTC. Residues: CASSLLSLGYNEQFF.

This chain joins TRBV6-1 and TRBJ2-3, with 14 bases matching TRBD2. This CDR3 is 15 amino acids long. V lost 4 bases and J lost 4; bases outside the gene matches: 1. Germline V lookup: CDR1 MNHNS, CDR2 SASEGT. The CDR3 is CASSGLAGGPDTQYF. In DNA, the CDR3 is TGTGCCAGCAGTGGACTAGCGGGGGGGCCAGATACGCAGTATTTT.

V usage is TRBV7-9 and J usage is TRBJ2-6; the D is unclear. The CDR3 is 15 amino acids. V was shortened by 3 bases and J by 4 bases, with 10 bases between the two germline ends. Germline CDR1 and CDR2: SEHNR and FQNEAQ (reference sequence). The CDR3 coding sequence is TGTGCCAGCAGCTTCTCGGAGTCCGGGGCCAACGTCCTGACTTTC. Protein: CASSFSESGANVLTF.